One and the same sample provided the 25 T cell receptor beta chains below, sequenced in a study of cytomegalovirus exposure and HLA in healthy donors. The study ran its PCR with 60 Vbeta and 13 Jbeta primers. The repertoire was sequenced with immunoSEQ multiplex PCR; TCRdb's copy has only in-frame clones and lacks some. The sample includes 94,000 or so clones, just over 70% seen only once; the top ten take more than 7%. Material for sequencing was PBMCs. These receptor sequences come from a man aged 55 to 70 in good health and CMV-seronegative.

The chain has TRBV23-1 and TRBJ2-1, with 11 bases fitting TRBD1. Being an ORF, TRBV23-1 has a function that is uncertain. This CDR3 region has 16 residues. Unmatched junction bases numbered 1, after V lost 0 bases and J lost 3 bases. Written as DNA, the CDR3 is TGCGCCAGCAGTCAATCCGGGACAGGGGGCTACAATGAGCAGTTCTTC. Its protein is CASSQSGTGGYNEQFF.

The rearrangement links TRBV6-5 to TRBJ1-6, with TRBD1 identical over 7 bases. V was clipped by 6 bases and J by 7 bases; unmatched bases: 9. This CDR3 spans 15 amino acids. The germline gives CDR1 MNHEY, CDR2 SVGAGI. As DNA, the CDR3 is TGTGCCAGCAGCCTATTGGGACAGCAAAATTCACCCCTCCACTTT. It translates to CASSLLGQQNSPLHF.

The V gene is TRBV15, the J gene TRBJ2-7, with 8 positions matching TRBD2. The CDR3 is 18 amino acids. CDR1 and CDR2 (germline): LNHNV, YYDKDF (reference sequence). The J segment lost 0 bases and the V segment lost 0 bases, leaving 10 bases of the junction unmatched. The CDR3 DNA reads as TGTGCCACCAGCAGAGAGCGGAAGGGGCTAGCGGGCTCCTACGAGCAGTACTTC. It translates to CATSRERKGLAGSYEQYF.

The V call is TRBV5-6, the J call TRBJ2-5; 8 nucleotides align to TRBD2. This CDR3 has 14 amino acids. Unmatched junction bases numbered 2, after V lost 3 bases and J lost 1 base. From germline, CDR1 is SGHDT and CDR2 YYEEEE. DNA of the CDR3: TGTGCCAGCAGCTCTACTAGCGGCCAAGAGACCCAGTACTTC. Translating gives CASSSTSGQETQYF.

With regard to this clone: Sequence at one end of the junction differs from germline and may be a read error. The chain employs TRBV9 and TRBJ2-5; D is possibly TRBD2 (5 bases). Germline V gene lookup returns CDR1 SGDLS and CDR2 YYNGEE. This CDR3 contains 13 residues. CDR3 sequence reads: CASSVGTQGTQYF. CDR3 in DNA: TGTGCCAGCAGCGTAGGGACTCAAGGGACCCAGTACTTC. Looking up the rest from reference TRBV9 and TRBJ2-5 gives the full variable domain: DSGVTQTPKHLITATGQRVTLRCSPRSGDLSVYWYQQSLDQGLQFLIQYYNGEERAKGNILERFSAQQFPDLHSELNLSSLELGDSALYFCASSVGTQGTQYFGPGTRLLVL.

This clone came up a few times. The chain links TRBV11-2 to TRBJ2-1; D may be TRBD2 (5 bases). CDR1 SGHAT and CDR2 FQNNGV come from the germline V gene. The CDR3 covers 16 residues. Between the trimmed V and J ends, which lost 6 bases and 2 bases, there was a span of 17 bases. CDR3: CASSSLRGFTYNEQFF. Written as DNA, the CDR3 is TGTGCCAGCAGTTCCCTCCGGGGATTTACCTACAATGAGCAGTTCTTC.

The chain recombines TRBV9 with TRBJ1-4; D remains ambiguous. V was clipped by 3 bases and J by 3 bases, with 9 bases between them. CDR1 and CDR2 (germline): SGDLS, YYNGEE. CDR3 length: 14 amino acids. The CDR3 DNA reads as TGTGCCAGCAGCGGGGCAGATTCTAATGAAAAACTGTTTTTT. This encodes CASSGADSNEKLFF.

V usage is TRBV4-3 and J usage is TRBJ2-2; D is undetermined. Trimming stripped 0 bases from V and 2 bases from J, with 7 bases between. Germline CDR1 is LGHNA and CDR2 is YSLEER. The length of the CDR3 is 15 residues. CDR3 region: CASSQDPGNTGELFF. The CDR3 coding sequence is TGCGCCAGCAGCCAAGATCCGGGTAACACCGGGGAGCTGTTTTTT.

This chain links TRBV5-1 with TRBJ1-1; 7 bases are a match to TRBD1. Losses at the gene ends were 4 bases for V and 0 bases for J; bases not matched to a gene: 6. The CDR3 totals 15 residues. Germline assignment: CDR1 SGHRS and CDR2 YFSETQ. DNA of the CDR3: TGCGCCAGCAGCCCGGCAGGGGGGCTGAACACTGAAGCTTTCTTT. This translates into CASSPAGGLNTEAFF.

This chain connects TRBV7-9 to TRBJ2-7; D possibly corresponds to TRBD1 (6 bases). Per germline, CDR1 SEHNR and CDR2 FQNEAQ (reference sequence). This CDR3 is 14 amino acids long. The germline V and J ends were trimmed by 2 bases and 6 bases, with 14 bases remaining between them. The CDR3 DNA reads TGTGCCAGCAGCTTAATAGCTGAAGGGGGCGAGCAGTACTTC. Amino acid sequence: CASSLIAEGGEQYF.

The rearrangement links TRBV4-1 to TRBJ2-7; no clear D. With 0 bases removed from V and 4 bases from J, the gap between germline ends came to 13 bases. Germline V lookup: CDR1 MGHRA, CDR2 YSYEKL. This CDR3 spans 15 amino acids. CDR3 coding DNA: TGCGCCAGCAGCCAAGACGGGTCTCGATTGTACGAGCAGTACTTC. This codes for CASSQDGSRLYEQYF.

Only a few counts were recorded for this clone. CDR3 coding DNA: TGCGCCAGCAGCCAAGAGGGGCGGGAGACCCAGTACTTC. Its protein product is CASSQEGRETQYF. The chain employs TRBV4-1 and TRBJ2-5, with D tentatively TRBD1 (5 bases). Trimming stripped 0 bases from V and 5 bases from J, with 7 bases between. The CDR3 is 13 residues long. Germline-derived CDR1 and CDR2 are MGHRA and YSYEKL.

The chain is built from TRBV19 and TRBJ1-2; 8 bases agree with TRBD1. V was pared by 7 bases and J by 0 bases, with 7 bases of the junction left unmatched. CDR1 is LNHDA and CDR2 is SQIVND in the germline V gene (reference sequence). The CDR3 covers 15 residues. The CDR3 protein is CASNPTGGANYGYTF. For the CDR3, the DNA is TGTGCCAGTAACCCAACAGGGGGAGCTAACTATGGCTACACCTTC.

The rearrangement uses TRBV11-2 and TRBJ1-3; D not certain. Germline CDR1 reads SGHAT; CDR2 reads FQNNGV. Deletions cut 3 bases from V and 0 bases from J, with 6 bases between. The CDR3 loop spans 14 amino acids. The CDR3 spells CASSLSGSGNTIYF. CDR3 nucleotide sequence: TGTGCCAGCAGCTTGAGCGGCTCTGGAAACACCATATATTTT.

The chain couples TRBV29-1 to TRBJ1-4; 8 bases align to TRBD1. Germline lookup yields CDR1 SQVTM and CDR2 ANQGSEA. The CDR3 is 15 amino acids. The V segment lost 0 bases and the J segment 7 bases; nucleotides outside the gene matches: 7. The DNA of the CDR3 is TGCAGCGTTGAAGAGCCCCAGGGGGCGCTTGAAAAACTGTTTTTT. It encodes CSVEEPQGALEKLFF.

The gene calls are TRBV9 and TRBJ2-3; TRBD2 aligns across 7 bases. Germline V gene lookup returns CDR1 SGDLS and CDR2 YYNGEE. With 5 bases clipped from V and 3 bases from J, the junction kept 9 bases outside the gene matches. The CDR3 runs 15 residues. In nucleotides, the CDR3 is TGTGCCAGCAGTCGAAGCGGGGAAAGGACAGATACGCAGTATTTT. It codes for CASSRSGERTDTQYF.

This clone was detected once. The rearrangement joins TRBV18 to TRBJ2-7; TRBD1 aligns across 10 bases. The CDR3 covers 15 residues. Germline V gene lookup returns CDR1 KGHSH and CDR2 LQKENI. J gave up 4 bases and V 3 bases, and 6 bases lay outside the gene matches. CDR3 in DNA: TGTGCCAGCTCACCTGGGGACAGGGGCGCGTACGAGCAGTACTTC. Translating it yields CASSPGDRGAYEQYF.

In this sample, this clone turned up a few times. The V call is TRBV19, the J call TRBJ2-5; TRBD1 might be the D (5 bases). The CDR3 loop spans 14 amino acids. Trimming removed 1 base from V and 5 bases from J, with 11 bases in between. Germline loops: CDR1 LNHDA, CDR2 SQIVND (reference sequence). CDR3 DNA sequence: TGTGCCAGTAGTATAGCATCAGGGAAGGAGACCCAGTACTTC. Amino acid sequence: CASSIASGKETQYF.

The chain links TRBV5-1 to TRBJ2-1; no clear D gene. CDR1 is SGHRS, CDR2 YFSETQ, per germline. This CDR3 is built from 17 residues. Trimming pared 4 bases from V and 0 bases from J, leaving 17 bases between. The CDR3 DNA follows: TGCGCCAGCAGCCCAGCCATCCTAGAGAGCTCCTACAATGAGCAGTTCTTC. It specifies CASSPAILESSYNEQFF. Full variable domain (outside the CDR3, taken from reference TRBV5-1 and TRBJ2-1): KAGVTQTPRYLIKTRGQQVTLSCSPISGHRSVSWYQQTPGQGLQFLFEYFSETQRNKGNFPGRFSGRQFSNSRSEMNVSTLELGDSALYLCASSPAILESSYNEQFFGPGTRLTVL.

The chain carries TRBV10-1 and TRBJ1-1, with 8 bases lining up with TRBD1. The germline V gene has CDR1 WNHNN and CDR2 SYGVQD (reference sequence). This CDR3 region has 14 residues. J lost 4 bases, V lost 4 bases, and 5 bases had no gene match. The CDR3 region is CASSVGQGGTEAFF. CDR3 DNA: TGCGCCAGCAGTGTTGGACAGGGAGGCACTGAAGCTTTCTTT.

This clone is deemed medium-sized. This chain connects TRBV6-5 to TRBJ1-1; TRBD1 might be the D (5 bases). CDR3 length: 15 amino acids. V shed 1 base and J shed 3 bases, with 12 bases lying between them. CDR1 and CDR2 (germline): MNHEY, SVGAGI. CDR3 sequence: CASSYLTAGDTEAFF. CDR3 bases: TGTGCCAGCAGTTACTTAACCGCGGGGGACACTGAAGCTTTCTTT.

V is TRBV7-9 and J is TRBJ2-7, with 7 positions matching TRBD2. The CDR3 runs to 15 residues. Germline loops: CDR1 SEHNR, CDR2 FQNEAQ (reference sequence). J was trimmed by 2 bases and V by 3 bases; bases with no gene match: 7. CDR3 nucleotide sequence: TGTGCCAGCAGCTTGGTCCGGGGAGGGACCTACGAGCAGTACTTC. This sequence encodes CASSLVRGGTYEQYF.

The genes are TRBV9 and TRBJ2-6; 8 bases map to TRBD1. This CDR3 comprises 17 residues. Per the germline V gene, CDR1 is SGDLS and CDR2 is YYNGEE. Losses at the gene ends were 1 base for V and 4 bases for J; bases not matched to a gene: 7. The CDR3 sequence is CASSVKDRAAGANVLTF. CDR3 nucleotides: TGTGCCAGCAGCGTAAAGGACAGGGCTGCCGGGGCCAACGTCCTGACTTTC.

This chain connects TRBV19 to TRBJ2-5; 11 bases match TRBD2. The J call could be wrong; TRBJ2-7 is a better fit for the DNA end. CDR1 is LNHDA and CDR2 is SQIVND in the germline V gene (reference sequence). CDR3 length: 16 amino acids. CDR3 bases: TGTGCCAGTCGCCCTACGACTAGCGGGAACTCCTACGAGCAGTACTTC. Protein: CASRPTTSGNSYEQYF.

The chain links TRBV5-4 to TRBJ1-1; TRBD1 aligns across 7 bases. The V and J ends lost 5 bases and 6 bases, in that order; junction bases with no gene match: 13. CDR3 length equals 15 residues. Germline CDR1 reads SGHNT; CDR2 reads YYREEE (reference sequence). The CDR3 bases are TGTGCCAGCAGTCCGGACCTCGACAGGGTGGCTGAAGCTTTCTTT. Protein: CASSPDLDRVAEAFF.